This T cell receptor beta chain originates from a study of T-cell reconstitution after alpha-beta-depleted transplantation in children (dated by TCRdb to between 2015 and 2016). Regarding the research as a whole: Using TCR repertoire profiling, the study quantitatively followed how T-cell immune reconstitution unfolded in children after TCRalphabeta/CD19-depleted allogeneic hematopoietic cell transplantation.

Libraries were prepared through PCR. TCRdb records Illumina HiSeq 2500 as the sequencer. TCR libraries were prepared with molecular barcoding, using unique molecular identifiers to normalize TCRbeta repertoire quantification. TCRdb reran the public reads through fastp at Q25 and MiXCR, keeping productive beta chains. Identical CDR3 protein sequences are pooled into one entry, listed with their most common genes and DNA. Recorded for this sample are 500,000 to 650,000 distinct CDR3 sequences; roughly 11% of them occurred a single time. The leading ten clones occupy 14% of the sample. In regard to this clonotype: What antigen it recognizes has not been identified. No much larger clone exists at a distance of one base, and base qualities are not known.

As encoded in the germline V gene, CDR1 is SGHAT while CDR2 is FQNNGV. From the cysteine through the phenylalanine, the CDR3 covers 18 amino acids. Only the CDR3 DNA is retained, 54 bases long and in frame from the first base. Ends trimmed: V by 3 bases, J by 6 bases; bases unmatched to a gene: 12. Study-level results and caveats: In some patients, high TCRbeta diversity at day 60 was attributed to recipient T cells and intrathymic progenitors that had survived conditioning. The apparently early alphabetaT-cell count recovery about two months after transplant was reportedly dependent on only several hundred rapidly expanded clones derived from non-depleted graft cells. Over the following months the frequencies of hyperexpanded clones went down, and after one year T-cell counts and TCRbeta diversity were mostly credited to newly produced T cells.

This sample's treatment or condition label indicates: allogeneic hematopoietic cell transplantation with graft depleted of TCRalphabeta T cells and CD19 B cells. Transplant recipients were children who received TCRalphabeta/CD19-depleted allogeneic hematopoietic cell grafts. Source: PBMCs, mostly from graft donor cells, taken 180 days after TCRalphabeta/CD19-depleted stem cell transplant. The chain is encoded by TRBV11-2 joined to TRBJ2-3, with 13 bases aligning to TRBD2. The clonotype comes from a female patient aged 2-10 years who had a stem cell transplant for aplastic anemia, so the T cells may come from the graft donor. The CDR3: CASSLGTSGRAPHDTQYF. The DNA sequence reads TGTGCCAGCAGCTTGGGAACTAGCGGGAGGGCCCCACATGATACGCAGTATTTT. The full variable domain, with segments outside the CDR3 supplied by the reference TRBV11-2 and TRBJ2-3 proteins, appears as EAGVAQSPRYKIIEKRQSVAFWCNPISGHATLYWYQQILGQGPKLLIQFQNNGVVDDSQLPKDRFSAERLKGVDSTLKIQPAKLEDSAVYLCASSLGTSGRAPHDTQYFGPGTRLTVL.